Described below is a single TCR beta chain sequence and its context. Its antigen is not yet known. Nothing much larger sits one base from this clone, and base qualities are not available. This entry is derived from a study of blood T cell repertoires in COVID-19 (dated by TCRdb to the early 2020s). Describing the broader study: Samples covering the acute and convalescent phases of COVID-19 were provided by collaborators in the United States, Italy and Spain. The prospective study material was composed of cDNA or gDNA derived from T cells, B-cell-depleted T cells, or PBMCs. The dataset comprised deeply sampled blood TCRbeta repertoires from subjects exposed to, actively infected with, or recovered from COVID-19. The repertoires were released in a freely available public database meant as a resource for research on the immune response to SARS-CoV-2. Samples came from the ongoing ImmuneRACE study (first 160 participants) plus 1,254 subjects from 6 global collaborators. The sample metadata nearly always contained a de-identified subject ID, COVID-19 status, age in years and sex. HLA class I and class II types, where available, came from metadata supplied by the sample provider rather than from assay-based typing.

The research as a whole found: The amount of clinical and demographic metadata varied by source and participant and was provided uncurated.

Whole blood was collected in K2EDTA tubes by collaborating institutions according to the institutions' own protocols. Collaborator samples were shipped for TCRbeta analysis as frozen whole blood, isolated PBMCs, or DNA extracted from either sample type. V is pared back by 4 bases and J by 0 bases, with 18 bases lying between the germline termini. From the cysteine up to the phenylalanine, the CDR3 has a length of 18 residues. The retained sequence is limited to the CDR3, 54 bases, with the frame set at the first base. CDR1 KGHDR and CDR2 SFDVKD are derived from the germline V gene. TCRbeta CDR3 regions were amplified from genomic DNA using the immunoSEQ Assay, a bias-controlled multiplex PCR. As for the authors' bioinformatics: The number of nucleated cells in each sample was estimated from the amplification of reference gene primers within the assay. To quantify the absolute abundance of each unique TCRbeta CDR3 rearrangement, sequence reads were collapsed and filtered. For each sample, productive Simpson clonality was calculated as the square root of Simpson's diversity index over productive rearrangements. This immuneACCESS table, as held by TCRdb, lists in-frame sequences with V and J called but not all clones. Of the missing ones, under half trace to an unresolved V gene in checked studies; the others have no known cause. V and J calls and clone size are given by that table; D and trimming were obtained from the DNA. Here the sample has about 200,000 clones; 86% occur a single time. 2.2% of the sample rests with the top ten.

This clonotype was obtained from a woman in her 50s with acute or convalescent COVID-19. The sample taken for sequencing was peripheral blood. The rearranged chain carries TRBV24-1 and TRBJ1-5; the D gene is perhaps TRBD1, on 6 matching bases. The DNA is as follows: TGTGCCACCAGTGAGACGGGACACTCGAGTTATAGCAATCAGCCCCAGCATTTT. It translates as CATSETGHSSYSNQPQHF.